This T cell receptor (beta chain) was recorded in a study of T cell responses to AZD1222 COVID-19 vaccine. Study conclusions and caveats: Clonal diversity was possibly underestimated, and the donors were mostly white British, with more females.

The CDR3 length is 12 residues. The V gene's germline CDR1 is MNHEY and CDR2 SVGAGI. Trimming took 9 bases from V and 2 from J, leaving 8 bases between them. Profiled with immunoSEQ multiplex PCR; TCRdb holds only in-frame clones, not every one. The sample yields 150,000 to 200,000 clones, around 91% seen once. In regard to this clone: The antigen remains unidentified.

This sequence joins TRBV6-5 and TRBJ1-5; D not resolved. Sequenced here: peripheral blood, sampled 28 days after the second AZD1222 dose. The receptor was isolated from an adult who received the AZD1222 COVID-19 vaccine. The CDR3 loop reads CASKWGNQPQHF. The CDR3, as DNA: TGTGCCAGTAAGTGGGGCAATCAGCCCCAGCATTTT.